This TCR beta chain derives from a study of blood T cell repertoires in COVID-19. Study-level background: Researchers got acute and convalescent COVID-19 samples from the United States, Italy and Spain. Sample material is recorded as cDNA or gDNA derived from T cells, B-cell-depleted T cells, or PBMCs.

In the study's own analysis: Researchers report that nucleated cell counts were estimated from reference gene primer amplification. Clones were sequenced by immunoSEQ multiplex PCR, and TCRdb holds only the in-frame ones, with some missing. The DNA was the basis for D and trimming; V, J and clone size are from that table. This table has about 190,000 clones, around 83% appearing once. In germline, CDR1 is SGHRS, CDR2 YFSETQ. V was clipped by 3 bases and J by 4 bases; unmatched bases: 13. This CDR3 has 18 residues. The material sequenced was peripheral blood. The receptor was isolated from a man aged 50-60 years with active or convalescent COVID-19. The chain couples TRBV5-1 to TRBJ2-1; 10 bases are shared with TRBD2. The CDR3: CASSSRVSGRGRYNEQFF. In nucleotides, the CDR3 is TGCGCCAGCAGCTCAAGGGTGAGCGGGAGGGGCCGGTACAATGAGCAGTTCTTC. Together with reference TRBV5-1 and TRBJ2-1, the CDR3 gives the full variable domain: KAGVTQTPRYLIKTRGQQVTLSCSPISGHRSVSWYQQTPGQGLQFLFEYFSETQRNKGNFPGRFSGRQFSNSRSEMNVSTLELGDSALYLCASSSRVSGRGRYNEQFFGPGTRLTVL.